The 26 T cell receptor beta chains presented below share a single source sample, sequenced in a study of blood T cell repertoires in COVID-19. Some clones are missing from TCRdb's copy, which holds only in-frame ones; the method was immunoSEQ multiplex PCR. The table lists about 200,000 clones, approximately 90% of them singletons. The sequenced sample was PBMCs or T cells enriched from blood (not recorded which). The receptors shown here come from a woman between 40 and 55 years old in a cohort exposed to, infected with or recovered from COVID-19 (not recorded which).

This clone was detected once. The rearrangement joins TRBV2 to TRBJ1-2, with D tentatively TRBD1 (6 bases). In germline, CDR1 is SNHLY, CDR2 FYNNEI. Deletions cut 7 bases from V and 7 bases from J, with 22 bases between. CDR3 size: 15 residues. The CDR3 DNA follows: TGTGCCAGCACGCCCCCCCAGGGGCTGTTGCTTGGCTACACCTTC. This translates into CASTPPQGLLLGYTF.

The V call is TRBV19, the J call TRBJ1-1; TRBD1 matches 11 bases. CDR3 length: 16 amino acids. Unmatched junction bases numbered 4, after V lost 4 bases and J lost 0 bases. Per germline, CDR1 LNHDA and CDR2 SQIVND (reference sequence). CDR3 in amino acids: CASSTWTGGLNTEAFF. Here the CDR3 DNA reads TGTGCCAGTAGTACCTGGACAGGGGGCTTGAACACTGAAGCTTTCTTT.

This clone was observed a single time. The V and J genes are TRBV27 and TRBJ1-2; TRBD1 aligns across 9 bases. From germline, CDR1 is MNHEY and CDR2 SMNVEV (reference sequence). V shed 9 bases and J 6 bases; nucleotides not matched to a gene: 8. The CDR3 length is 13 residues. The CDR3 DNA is TGTGCCAGTCGAGTGGGGACAGGGAATGGCTACACCTTC. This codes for CASRVGTGNGYTF.

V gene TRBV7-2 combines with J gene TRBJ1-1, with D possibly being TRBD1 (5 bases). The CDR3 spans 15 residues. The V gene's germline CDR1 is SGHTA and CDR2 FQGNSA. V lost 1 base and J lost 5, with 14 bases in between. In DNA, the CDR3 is TGTGCCAGCAGCTTAGTCGGGGGATCGGGGACTGAAGCTTTCTTT. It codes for CASSLVGGSGTEAFF.

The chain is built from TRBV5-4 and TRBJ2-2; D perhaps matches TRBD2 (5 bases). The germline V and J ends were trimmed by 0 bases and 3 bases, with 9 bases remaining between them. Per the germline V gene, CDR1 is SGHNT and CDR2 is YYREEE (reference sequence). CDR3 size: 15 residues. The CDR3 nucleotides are TGTGCCAGCAGCTTGGCTAGCAGCTACACCGGGGAGCTGTTTTTT. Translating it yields CASSLASSYTGELFF.

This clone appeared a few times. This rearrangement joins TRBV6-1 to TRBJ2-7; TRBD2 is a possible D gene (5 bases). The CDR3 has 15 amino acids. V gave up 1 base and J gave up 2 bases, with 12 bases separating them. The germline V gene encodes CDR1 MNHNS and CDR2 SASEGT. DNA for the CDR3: TGTGCCAGCAGTGAAGAGACGGGAAAACCCTACGAGCAGTACTTC. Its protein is CASSEETGKPYEQYF.

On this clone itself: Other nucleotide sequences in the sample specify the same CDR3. This chain's CDR3 is CASSPQGAGEKLFF. The CDR3, as DNA: TGCGCCAGCAGTCCGCAGGGGGCGGGGGAAAAACTGTTTTTT. The V gene is TRBV5-1, the J gene TRBJ1-4, with 8 bases identical to TRBD1. CDR1 SGHRS and CDR2 YFSETQ come from the germline V gene. The CDR3 runs to 14 residues. The junction had 8 bases not matched to a gene; V was cut back by 5 bases and J by 8 bases. The complete variable domain, with remaining parts taken from reference TRBV5-1 and TRBJ1-4, reads KAGVTQTPRYLIKTRGQQVTLSCSPISGHRSVSWYQQTPGQGLQFLFEYFSETQRNKGNFPGRFSGRQFSNSRSEMNVSTLELGDSALYLCASSPQGAGEKLFFGSGTQLSVL.

This chain's CDR3 is CASSSHWEDEKLFF. The CDR3 coding sequence is TGTGCCAGCAGTTCCCACTGGGAGGATGAAAAACTGTTTTTT. This chain links TRBV27 with TRBJ1-4; D unresolved. The ends were cut back, 4 bases at V and 6 bases at J, with 12 bases in the middle. CDR3 size: 14 residues. CDR1 and CDR2 from the germline V gene are MNHEY and SMNVEV (reference sequence).

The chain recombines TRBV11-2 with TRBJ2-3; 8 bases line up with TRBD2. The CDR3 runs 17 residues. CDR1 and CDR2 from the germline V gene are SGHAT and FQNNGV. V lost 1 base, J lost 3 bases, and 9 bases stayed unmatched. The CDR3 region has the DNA TGTGCCAGCAGCTTAGTCGTTCCGGGAGGGGGTACAGATACGCAGTATTTT. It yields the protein CASSLVVPGGGTDTQYF.

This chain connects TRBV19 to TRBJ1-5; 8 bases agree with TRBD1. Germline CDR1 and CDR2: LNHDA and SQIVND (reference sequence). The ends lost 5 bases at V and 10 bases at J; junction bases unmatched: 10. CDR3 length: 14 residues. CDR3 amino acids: CASSHRGDRPPQHF. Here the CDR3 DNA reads TGTGCCAGTAGTCACAGGGGGGACCGTCCACCCCAGCATTTT.

The CDR3 protein is CASSYRGRDYGYTF. As DNA, the CDR3 is TGTGCCAGCAGCTACAGGGGGCGGGACTATGGCTACACCTTC. The V call is TRBV27, the J call TRBJ1-2; 9 nucleotides align to TRBD1. CDR3 size: 14 residues. With 6 bases clipped from V and 3 bases from J, the junction kept 5 bases outside the gene matches. CDR1 is MNHEY, CDR2 SMNVEV, per germline (reference sequence).

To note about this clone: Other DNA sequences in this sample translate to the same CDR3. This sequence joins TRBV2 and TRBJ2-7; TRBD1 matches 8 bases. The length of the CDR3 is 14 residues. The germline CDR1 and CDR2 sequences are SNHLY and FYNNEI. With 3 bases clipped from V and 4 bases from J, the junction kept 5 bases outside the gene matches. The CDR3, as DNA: TGTGCCAGCAGTGAGCAGGGGGCTAGTTACGAGCAGTACTTC. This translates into CASSEQGASYEQYF.

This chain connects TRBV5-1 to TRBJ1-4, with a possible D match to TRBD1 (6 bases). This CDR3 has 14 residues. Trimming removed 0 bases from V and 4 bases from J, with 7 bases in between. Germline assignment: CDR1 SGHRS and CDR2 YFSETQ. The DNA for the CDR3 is TGCGCCAGCAGCTTGGACAGGGTTAATGAAAAACTGTTTTTT. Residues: CASSLDRVNEKLFF.

The CDR3 is CASSLGGPNTEAFF. The CDR3 DNA reads as TGTGCCAGCAGTCTCGGAGGACCGAACACTGAAGCTTTCTTT. The V and J genes are TRBV6-2 or TRBV6-3 and TRBJ1-1; D uncertain. This CDR3 has 14 residues. Looked up from germline, CDR1 is MNHEY and CDR2 is SVGEGT. V lost 5 bases and J 1 base, leaving 11 bases between the germline ends.

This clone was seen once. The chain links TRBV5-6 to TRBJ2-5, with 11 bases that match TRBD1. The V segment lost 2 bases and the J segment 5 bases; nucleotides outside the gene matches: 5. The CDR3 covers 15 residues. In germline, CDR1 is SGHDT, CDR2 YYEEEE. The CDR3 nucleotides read TGTGCCAGCAGCTTCAGGACAGGGGGCTTTGAGACCCAGTACTTC. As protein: CASSFRTGGFETQYF.

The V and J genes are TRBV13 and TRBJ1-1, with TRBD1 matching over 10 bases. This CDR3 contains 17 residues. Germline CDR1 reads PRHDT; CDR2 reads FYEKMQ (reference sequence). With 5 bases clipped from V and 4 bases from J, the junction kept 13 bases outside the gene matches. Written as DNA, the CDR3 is TGTGCCAGCAGCCCGCCGTATGGACAGGGGGTTCGCACTGAAGCTTTCTTT. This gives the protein CASSPPYGQGVRTEAFF. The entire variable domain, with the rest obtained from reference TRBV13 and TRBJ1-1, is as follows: AAGVIQSPRHLIKEKRETATLKCYPIPRHDTVYWYQQGPGQDPQFLISFYEKMQSDKGSIPDRFSAQQFSDYHSELNMSSLELGDSALYFCASSPPYGQGVRTEAFFGQGTRLTVV.

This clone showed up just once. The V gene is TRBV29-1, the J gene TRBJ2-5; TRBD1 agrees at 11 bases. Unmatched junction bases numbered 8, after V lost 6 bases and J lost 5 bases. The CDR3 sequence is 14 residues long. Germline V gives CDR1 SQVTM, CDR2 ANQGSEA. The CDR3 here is CSVGRTGGYETQYF. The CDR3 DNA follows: TGCAGCGTGGGTAGGACAGGGGGCTATGAGACCCAGTACTTC.

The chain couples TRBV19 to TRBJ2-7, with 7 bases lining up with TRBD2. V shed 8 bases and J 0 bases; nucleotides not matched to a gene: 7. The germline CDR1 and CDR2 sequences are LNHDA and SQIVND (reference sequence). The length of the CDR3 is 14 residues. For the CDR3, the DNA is TGTGCCAGTGGGGCGGCGGGAGACTCCTACGAGCAGTACTTC. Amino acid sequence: CASGAAGDSYEQYF.

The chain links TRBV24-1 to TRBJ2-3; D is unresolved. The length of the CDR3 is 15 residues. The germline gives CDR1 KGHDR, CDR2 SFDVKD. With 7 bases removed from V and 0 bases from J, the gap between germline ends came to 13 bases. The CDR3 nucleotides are TGTGCCACCAGGCAGGCCCACCAAAGCACAGATACGCAGTATTTT. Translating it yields CATRQAHQSTDTQYF.

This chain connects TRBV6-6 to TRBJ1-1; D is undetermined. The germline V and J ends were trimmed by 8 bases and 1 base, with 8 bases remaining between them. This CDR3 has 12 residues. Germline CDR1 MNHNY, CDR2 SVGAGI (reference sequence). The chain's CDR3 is CASGAGNTEAFF. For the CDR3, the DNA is TGTGCCAGCGGTGCAGGGAACACTGAAGCTTTCTTT.

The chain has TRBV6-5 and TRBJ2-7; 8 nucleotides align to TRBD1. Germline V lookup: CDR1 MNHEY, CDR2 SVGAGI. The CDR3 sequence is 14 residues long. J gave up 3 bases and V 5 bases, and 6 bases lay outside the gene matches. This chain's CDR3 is CASSRSGTGYEQYF. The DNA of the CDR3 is TGTGCCAGCAGTCGCTCCGGGACAGGCTACGAGCAGTACTTC.

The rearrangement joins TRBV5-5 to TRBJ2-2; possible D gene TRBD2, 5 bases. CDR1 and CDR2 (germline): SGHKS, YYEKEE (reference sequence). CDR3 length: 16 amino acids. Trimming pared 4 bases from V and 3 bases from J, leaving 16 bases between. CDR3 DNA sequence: TGTGCCAGCAGCCCGGGGAGAACTAGTTACACCGGGGAGCTGTTTTTT. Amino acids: CASSPGRTSYTGELFF.

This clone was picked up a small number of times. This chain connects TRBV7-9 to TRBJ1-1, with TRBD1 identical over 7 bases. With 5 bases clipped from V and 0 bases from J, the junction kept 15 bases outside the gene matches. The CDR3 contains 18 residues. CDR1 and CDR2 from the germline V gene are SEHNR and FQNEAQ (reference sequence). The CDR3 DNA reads TGTGCCAGCAGCAATCGTGGGGACAGAGATTTCATGAACACTGAAGCTTTCTTT. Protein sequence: CASSNRGDRDFMNTEAFF.

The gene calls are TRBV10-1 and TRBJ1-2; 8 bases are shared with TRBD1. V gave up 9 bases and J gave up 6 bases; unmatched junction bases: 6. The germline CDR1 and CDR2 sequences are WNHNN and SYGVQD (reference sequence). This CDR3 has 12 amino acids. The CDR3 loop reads CASSTGVDGYTF. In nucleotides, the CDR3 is TGCGCCAGTTCGACAGGGGTGGATGGCTACACCTTC.

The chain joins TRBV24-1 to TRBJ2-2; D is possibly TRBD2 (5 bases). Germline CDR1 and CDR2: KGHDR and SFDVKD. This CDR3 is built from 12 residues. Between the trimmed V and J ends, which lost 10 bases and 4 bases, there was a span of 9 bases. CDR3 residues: CATNGGTGELFF. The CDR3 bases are TGTGCCACGAACGGAGGCACCGGGGAGCTGTTTTTT.

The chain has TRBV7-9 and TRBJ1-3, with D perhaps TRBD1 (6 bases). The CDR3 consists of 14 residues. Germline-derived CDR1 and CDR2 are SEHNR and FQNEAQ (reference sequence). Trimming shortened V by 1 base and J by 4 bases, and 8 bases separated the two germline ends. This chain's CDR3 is CASSLGDRGNTIYF. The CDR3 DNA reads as TGTGCCAGCAGCTTAGGTGACAGGGGAAACACCATATATTTT.